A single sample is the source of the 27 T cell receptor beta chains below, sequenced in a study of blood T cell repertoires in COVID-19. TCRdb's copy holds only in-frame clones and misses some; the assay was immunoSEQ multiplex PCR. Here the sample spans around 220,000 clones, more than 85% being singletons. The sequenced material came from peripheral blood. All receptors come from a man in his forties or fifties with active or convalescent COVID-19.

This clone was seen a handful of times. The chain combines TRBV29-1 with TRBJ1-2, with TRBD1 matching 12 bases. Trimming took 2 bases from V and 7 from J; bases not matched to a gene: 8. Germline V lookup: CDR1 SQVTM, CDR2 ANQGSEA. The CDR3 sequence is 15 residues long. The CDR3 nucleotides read TGCAGCGTTGAAAATCGAGGGACAGGGGGCTTTGGCTACACCTTC. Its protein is CSVENRGTGGFGYTF.

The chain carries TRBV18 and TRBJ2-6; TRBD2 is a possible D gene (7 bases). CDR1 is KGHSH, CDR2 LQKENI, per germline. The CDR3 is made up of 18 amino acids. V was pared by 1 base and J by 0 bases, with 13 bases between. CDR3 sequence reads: CASSPQEGGSSGANVLTF. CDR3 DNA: TGTGCCAGCTCACCACAGGAGGGGGGGAGCTCTGGGGCCAACGTCCTGACTTTC.

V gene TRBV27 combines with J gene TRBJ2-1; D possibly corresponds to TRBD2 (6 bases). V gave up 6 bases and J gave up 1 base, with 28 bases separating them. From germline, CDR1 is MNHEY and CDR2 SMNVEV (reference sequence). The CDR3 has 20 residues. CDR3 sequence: CASSSVPINPGLLSYNEQFF. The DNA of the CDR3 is TGTGCCAGCAGCTCAGTTCCGATCAATCCGGGACTGCTGTCCTACAATGAGCAGTTCTTC.

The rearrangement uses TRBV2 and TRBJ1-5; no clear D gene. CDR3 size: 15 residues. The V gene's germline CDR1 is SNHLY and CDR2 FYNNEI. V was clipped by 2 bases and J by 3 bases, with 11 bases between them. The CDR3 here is CASSESGESNQPQHF. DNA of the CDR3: TGTGCCAGCAGTGAATCCGGGGAATCCAATCAGCCCCAGCATTTT.

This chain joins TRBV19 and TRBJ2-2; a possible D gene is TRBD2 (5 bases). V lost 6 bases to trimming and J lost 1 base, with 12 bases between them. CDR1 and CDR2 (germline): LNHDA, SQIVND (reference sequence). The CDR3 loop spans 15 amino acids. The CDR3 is CASRLTGRNTGELFF. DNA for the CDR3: TGTGCCAGTAGATTAACTGGGAGGAACACCGGGGAGCTGTTTTTT.

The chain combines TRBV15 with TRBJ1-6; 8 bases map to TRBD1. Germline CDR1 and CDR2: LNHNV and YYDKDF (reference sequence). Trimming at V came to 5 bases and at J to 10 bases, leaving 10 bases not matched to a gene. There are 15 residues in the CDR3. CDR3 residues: CATSRKTGVVSPLHF. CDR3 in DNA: TGTGCCACCAGCCGAAAGACAGGGGTTGTCTCACCCCTCCACTTT.

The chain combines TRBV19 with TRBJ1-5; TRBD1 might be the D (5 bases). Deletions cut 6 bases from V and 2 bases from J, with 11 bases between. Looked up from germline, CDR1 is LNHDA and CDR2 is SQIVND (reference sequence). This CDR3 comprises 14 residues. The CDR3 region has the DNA TGTGCCAGTAGAGTAGCCAGGGGCAATCAGCCCCAGCATTTT. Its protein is CASRVARGNQPQHF.

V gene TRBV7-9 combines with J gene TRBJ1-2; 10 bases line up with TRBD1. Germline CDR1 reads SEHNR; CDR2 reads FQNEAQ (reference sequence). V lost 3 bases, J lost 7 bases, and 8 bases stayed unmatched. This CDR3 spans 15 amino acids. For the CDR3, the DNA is TGTGCCAGCAGCTTGGGACAGGGGAAAGTCTTTGGCTACACCTTC. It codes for CASSLGQGKVFGYTF. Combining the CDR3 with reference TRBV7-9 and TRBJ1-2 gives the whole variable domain DTGVSQNPRHKITKRGQNVTFRCDPISEHNRLYWYRQTLGQGPEFLTYFQNEAQLEKSRLLSDRFSAERPKGSFSTLEIQRTEQGDSAMYLCASSLGQGKVFGYTFGSGTRLTVV.

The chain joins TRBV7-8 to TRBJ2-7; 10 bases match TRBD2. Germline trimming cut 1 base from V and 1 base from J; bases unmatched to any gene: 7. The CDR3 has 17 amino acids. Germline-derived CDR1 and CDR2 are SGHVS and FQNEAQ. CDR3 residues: CASSLVGLAGASYEQYF. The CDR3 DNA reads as TGTGCCAGCAGCTTAGTGGGGCTAGCGGGGGCTTCCTACGAGCAGTACTTC. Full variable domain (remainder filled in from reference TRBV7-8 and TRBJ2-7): GAGVSQSPRYKVAKRGQDVALRCDPISGHVSLFWYQQALGQGPEFLTYFQNEAQLDKSGLPSDRFFAERPEGSVSTLKIQRTQQEDSAVYLCASSLVGLAGASYEQYFGPGTRLTVT.

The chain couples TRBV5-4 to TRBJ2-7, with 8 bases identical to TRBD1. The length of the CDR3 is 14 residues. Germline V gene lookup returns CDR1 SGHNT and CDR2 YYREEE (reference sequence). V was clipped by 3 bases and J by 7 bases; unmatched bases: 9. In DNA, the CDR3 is TGTGCCAGCAGCTGGGTACAGGGGGTGGGTGAGCAGTACTTC. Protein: CASSWVQGVGEQYF.

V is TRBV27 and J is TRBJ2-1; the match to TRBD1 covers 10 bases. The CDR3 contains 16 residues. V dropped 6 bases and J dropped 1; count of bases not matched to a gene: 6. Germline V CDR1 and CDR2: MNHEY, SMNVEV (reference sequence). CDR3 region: CASRLGTGASYNEQFF. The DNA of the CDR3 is TGTGCCAGCAGACTCGGGACAGGGGCATCCTACAATGAGCAGTTCTTC.

The CDR3 sequence is CSVLQGETQYF. The CDR3 region has the DNA TGCAGCGTTCTACAGGGGGAGACCCAGTACTTC. The chain has TRBV29-1 and TRBJ2-5; 7 bases line up with TRBD1. The V segment lost 5 bases and the J segment 5 bases; nucleotides outside the gene matches: 2. The CDR3 consists of 11 residues. Germline CDR1 is SQVTM and CDR2 is ANQGSEA.

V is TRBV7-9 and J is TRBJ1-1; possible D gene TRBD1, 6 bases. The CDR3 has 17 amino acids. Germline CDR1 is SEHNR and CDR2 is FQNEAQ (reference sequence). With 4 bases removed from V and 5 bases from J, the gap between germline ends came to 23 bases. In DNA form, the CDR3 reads TGTGCCAGCAGCTCCCGGACAGACTATATTCGAGGGACTGAAGCTTTCTTT. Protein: CASSSRTDYIRGTEAFF.

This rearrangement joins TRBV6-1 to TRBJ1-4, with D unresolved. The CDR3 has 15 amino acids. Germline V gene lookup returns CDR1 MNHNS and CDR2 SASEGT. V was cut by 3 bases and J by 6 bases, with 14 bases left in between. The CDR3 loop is CASSETHLADEKLFF. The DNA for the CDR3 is TGTGCCAGCAGTGAGACACATTTGGCAGATGAAAAACTGTTTTTT.

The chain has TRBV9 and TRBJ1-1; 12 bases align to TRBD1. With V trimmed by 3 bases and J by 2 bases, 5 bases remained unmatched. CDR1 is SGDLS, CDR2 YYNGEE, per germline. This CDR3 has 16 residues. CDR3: CASSAGTGGANTEAFF. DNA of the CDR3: TGTGCCAGCAGCGCCGGGACAGGGGGCGCAAACACTGAAGCTTTCTTT.

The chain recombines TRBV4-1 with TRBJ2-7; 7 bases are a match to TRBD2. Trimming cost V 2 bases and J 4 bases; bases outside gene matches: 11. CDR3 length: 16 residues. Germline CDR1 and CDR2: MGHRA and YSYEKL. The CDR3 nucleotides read TGCGCCAGCAGCCAACTCCCCTCGAGCGGGATATACGAGCAGTACTTC. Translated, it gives CASSQLPSSGIYEQYF.

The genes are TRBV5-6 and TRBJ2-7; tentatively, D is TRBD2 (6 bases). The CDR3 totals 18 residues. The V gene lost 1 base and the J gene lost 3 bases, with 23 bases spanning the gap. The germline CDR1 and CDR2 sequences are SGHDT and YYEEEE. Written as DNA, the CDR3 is TGTGCCAGCAGCTTGAAAGCCGGACTATATCGGATTGACTACGAGCAGTACTTC. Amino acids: CASSLKAGLYRIDYEQYF.

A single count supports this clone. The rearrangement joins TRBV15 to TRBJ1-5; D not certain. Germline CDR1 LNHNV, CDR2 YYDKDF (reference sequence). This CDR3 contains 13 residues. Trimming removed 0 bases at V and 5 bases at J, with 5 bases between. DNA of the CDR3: TGTGCCACCAGCAGAGATCGTTATCAGCCCCAGCATTTT. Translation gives CATSRDRYQPQHF.

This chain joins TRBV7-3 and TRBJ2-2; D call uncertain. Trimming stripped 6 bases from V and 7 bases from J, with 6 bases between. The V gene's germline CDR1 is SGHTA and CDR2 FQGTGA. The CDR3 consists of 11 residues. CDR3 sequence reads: CASRENGELFF. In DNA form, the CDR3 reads TGTGCCAGCAGGGAGAACGGGGAGCTGTTTTTT.

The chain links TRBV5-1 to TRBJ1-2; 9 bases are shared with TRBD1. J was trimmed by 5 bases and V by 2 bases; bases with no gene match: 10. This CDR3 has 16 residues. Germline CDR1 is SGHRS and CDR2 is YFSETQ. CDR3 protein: CASSFSGTGTNYGYTF. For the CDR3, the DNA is TGCGCCAGCAGCTTTTCCGGGACAGGGACGAATTATGGCTACACCTTC. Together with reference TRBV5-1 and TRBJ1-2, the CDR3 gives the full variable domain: KAGVTQTPRYLIKTRGQQVTLSCSPISGHRSVSWYQQTPGQGLQFLFEYFSETQRNKGNFPGRFSGRQFSNSRSEMNVSTLELGDSALYLCASSFSGTGTNYGYTFGSGTRLTVV.

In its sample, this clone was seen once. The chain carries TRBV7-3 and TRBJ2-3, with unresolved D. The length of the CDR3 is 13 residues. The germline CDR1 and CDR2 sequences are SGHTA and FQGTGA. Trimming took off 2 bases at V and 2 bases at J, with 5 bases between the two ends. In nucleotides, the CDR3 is TGTGCCAGCAGCTTAGAGTACACAGATACGCAGTATTTT. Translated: CASSLEYTDTQYF.

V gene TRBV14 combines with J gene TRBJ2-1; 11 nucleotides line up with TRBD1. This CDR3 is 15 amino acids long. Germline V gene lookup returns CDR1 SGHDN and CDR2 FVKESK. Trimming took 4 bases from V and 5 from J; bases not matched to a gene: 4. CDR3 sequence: CASSPDRGPHNEQFF. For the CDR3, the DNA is TGTGCCAGCAGCCCGGACAGGGGGCCTCACAATGAGCAGTTCTTC.

CDR3 nucleotide sequence: TGTGCCAGCAGTCGAGGGGGCGTAGAGAACACTGAAGCTTTCTTT. It translates to CASSRGGVENTEAFF. V gene TRBV28 combines with J gene TRBJ1-1; TRBD1 matches at 7 bases. V shed 5 bases and J 1 base; nucleotides not matched to a gene: 7. Per germline, CDR1 MDHEN and CDR2 SYDVKM. CDR3 size: 15 residues.

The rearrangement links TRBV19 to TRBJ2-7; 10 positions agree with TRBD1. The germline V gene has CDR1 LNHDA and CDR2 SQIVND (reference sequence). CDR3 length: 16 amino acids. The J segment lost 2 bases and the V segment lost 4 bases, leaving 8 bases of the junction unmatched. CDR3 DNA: TGTGCCAGTAGTACCCGGGACAGGGGCAGCCCCTACGAGCAGTACTTC. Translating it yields CASSTRDRGSPYEQYF.

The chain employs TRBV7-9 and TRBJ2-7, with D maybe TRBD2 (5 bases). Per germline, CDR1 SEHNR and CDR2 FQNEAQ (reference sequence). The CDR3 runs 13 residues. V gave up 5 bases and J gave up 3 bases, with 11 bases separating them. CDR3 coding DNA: TGTGCCAGCAGCCGGGGTATCCTCTACGAGCAGTACTTC. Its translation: CASSRGILYEQYF.

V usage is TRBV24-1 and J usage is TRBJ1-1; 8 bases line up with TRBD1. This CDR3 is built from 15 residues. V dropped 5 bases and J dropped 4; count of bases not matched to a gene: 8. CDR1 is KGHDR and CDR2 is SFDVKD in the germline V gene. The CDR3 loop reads CATSAAGTGGTEAFF. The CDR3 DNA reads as TGTGCCACCAGTGCTGCCGGGACAGGAGGCACTGAAGCTTTCTTT.

In DNA form, the CDR3 reads TGTGCCAGCAGCCTGGGACAGACTTTAAATCAGCCCCAGCATTTT. Translating gives CASSLGQTLNQPQHF. The chain carries TRBV4-2 and TRBJ1-5; 7 bases are shared with TRBD1. Germline V gene sequence: CDR1 LGHNA, CDR2 YNFKEQ. This CDR3 contains 15 residues. The trim removed 4 bases at V and 4 bases at J, leaving 7 bases unmatched.